A selection of T cell receptor beta chains follows, all from one sample in a study of molecular identifiers for immune sequencing clone quantification. TCRdb reanalysed the PCR reads using MiXCR and keeps one entry per CDR3 protein. The sample yields about 320,000 distinct CDR3 sequences, roughly a fifth seen once. The sample was naive CD8+ T cells from blood, with Jurkat cell RNA spiked in. The receptors were gathered from a human donor in good health. Some libraries in this study had Jurkat cell RNA spiked in. Both conserved end residues are part of each CDR3.

TRBV18 | CASSQDRGLTDTQYF
TRBV12-3/TRBV12-4 | CASRGTGSYEQYF
TRBV19 | CASSIRGGADTQYF
TRBV7-9 | CASSWGYEQYF
TRBV7-9 | CASQGGLTTDTQYF
TRBV28 | CASSLPGQLNTEAFF
TRBV23-1 | CASSPQINTQYF
TRBV7-4 | CASSLVAGGLTDAQYF
TRBV20-1 | CSARVKGLGDTEAFF
TRBV27 | CASSFFFGTSGDNEQFF
TRBV30 | CAWSTGLFSDIQYF
TRBV27 | CASSPGVAEAFF
TRBV5-1 | CASSWRLAGGSYNEQFF
TRBV4-2 | CASDLGQGGSYEQYF
TRBV11-2 | CASSSDRGYGYTF
TRBV28 | CASSHCMNTEAFF
TRBV20-1 | CSARERQAVAYTGELFF
TRBV20-1 | CSARDGAGGGRTSTDTQYF
TRBV5-6 | CASSLGSLQETQYF
TRBV12-3/TRBV12-4 | CASSPTGRDTQYF
TRBV3-1 | CASSQELGLAYEQYF
TRBV30 | CAWSQGASNQPQHF
TRBV19 | CASITGTSGGPPGTQYF